Shown below are 27 T cell receptor beta chains from a single sample sequenced in a study of blood T cell repertoires in COVID-19. Here immunoSEQ multiplex PCR was the method, and the copy in TCRdb shows in-frame clones only, minus some. The sample yields 310,000 or so clones, about 90% seen once. The specimen was PBMCs or T cells enriched from blood (not recorded which). The receptors were sampled from a woman aged 25 to 39 who had recovered from COVID-19.

The V call is TRBV18, the J call TRBJ1-1, with 9 bases that match TRBD1. Germline V lookup: CDR1 KGHSH, CDR2 LQKENI. With 6 bases clipped from V and 5 bases from J, the junction kept 19 bases outside the gene matches. The CDR3 spans 18 residues. The CDR3 DNA sequence: TGTGCCAGCTCCCGCGGGGCACAGGGGGCTAGGGAAAGTACTGAAGCTTTCTTT. The encoded protein is CASSRGAQGARESTEAFF.

V and J are TRBV18 and TRBJ2-7; 7 nucleotides match TRBD1. This CDR3 comprises 15 residues. V shed 3 bases, J shed 3 bases, and the junction held 8 bases outside the gene matches. CDR1 and CDR2 (germline): KGHSH, LQKENI. CDR3 amino acids: CASSPRQGIVYEQYF. DNA of the CDR3: TGTGCCAGCTCACCCCGACAGGGTATTGTCTACGAGCAGTACTTC. Full variable domain (rest looked up from reference TRBV18 and TRBJ2-7): NAGVMQNPRHLVRRRGQEARLRCSPMKGHSHVYWYRQLPEEGLKFMVYLQKENIIDESGMPKERFSAEFPKEGPSILRIQQVVRGDSAAYFCASSPRQGIVYEQYFGPGTRLTVT.

This chain uses TRBV3-1 (or the pseudogene TRBV3-2) with TRBJ2-2, with D maybe TRBD2 (6 bases). V was trimmed by 2 bases and J by 4 bases, leaving 8 bases between them. Per germline, CDR1 LGHDT and CDR2 YNNKEL (reference sequence). The CDR3 is made up of 14 amino acids. CDR3 DNA sequence: TGTGCCAGCAGCCAAAGGGGAGGCACCGGGGAGCTGTTTTTT. This codes for CASSQRGGTGELFF.

The chain carries TRBV28 and TRBJ2-7, with D perhaps TRBD2 (5 bases). This CDR3 comprises 13 residues. Germline loops: CDR1 MDHEN, CDR2 SYDVKM. V was pared by 6 bases and J by 2 bases, with 11 bases between. The CDR3 region is CASREALAYEQYF. CDR3 in DNA: TGTGCCAGCAGGGAGGCCCTCGCCTACGAGCAGTACTTC.

This chain connects TRBV4-1 to TRBJ2-3; 9 bases agree with TRBD1. The germline V gene has CDR1 MGHRA and CDR2 YSYEKL. The CDR3 is 15 amino acids. After removal of 2 bases from V and 4 bases from J, the junction contained 4 bases not matched to a gene. The CDR3 spells CASSQPDRGADTQYF. For the CDR3, the DNA is TGCGCCAGCAGCCAACCTGACAGGGGGGCAGATACGCAGTATTTT.

V is TRBV7-2 and J is TRBJ1-1, with D unclear. Trimming stripped 5 bases from V and 0 bases from J, with 13 bases between. In germline, CDR1 is SGHTA, CDR2 FQGNSA. This CDR3 region has 15 residues. CDR3 residues: CASSLSRRLNTEAFF. The CDR3 coding sequence is TGTGCCAGCAGCCTTAGTCGGAGACTGAACACTGAAGCTTTCTTT.

Details on this clone: Within the sample, other DNA sequences also encode this same CDR3. The chain employs TRBV9 and TRBJ1-5; tentative D call: TRBD1 (6 bases). The germline gives CDR1 SGDLS, CDR2 YYNGEE. V lost 0 bases and J lost 4, with 8 bases in between. This CDR3 comprises 14 residues. CDR3 protein: CASSVGQGNQPQHF. The CDR3 DNA reads TGTGCCAGCAGCGTAGGGCAGGGGAATCAGCCCCAGCATTTT.

This clone came up a few times. The chain couples TRBV4-3 to TRBJ2-1, with D perhaps TRBD2 (7 bases). Germline assignment: CDR1 LGHNA and CDR2 YSLEER. The CDR3 is 17 amino acids. The germline V and J ends were trimmed by 0 bases and 2 bases, with 14 bases remaining between them. CDR3 DNA sequence: TGCGCCAGCAGCCAAGATCGGGGGGCCCGTGCCTACAATGAGCAGTTCTTC. Protein product: CASSQDRGARAYNEQFF.

The genes are TRBV7-9 and TRBJ2-6, with a tentative D call TRBD1 (6 bases). There are 17 residues in the CDR3. Trimming removed 2 bases at V and 2 bases at J, with 13 bases between. From germline, CDR1 is SEHNR and CDR2 FQNEAQ (reference sequence). The DNA for the CDR3 is TGTGCCAGCAGCTTACTACAAGGGGGTCCTGGGGCCAACGTCCTGACTTTC. Its protein product is CASSLLQGGPGANVLTF.

CDR3 sequence: CASSESEAGSTDTQYF. CDR3 bases: TGTGCCAGCAGTGAATCCGAGGCGGGGAGCACAGATACGCAGTATTTT. The chain links TRBV25-1 to TRBJ2-3, with D possibly TRBD2 on 6 matching bases. Germline CDR1 and CDR2: MGHDK and SYGVNS. The CDR3 is 16 amino acids. Trimming took off 1 base at V and 0 bases at J, with 11 bases between the two ends.

The chain uses TRBV25-1 and TRBJ1-5, with D possibly being TRBD1 (6 bases). This CDR3 has 14 amino acids. The germline CDR1 and CDR2 sequences are MGHDK and SYGVNS. V was clipped by 5 bases and J by 1 base, with 9 bases between them. The CDR3 DNA reads as TGTGCCAGCAGTAGTGGGGGCAGCAATCAGCCCCAGCATTTT. This gives the protein CASSSGGSNQPQHF.

The chain carries TRBV6-4 and TRBJ1-5; no clear D gene. Germline CDR1 is MRHNA and CDR2 is SNTAGT. The ends were cut back, 8 bases at V and 7 bases at J, with 15 bases in the middle. The CDR3 runs to 13 residues. CDR3 in amino acids: CASPVGVRQPQHF. The CDR3, as DNA: TGTGCCAGCCCAGTCGGAGTGAGGCAGCCCCAGCATTTT.

The chain uses TRBV4-1 and TRBJ1-1; TRBD1 agrees at 7 bases. The CDR3 sequence is 14 residues long. J gave up 4 bases and V 3 bases, and 5 bases lay outside the gene matches. CDR1 is MGHRA, CDR2 YSYEKL, per germline. CDR3 DNA: TGCGCCAGCAGCCAGACAGGGCTGGGCACTGAAGCTTTCTTT. Amino acids: CASSQTGLGTEAFF.

The chain employs TRBV25-1 and TRBJ1-6; weak D call: TRBD1 (5 bases). Germline CDR1 and CDR2: MGHDK and SYGVNS. The CDR3 spans 13 residues. V was pared by 4 bases and J by 9 bases, with 10 bases between. The CDR3 reads CASSGPQGSPLHF. CDR3 sequence (DNA): TGTGCCAGCAGTGGACCCCAGGGTTCACCCCTCCACTTT.

This sequence joins TRBV30 and TRBJ2-1, with D perhaps matching TRBD1 or TRBD2 (6 bases each). Germline lookup yields CDR1 GTSNPN and CDR2 SVGIG (reference sequence). V was cut by 5 bases and J by 1 base, with 18 bases left in between. The CDR3 has 16 residues. CDR3 residues: CAWGGQGMGSYNEQFF. The DNA for the CDR3 is TGTGCCTGGGGAGGGCAGGGGATGGGGTCCTACAATGAGCAGTTCTTC. The full variable domain, its missing parts supplied by reference TRBV30 and TRBJ2-1, is SQTIHQWPATLVQPVGSPLSLECTVEGTSNPNLYWYRQAAGRGLQLLFYSVGIGQISSEVPQNLSASRPQDRQFILSSKKLLLSDSGFYLCAWGGQGMGSYNEQFFGPGTRLTVL.

A few counts support this clone. The V gene is TRBV14, the J gene TRBJ1-3; 7 positions agree with TRBD1. With 3 bases clipped from V and 1 base from J, the junction kept 3 bases outside the gene matches. The CDR3 length is 15 residues. Germline CDR1 is SGHDN and CDR2 is FVKESK. CDR3 nucleotides: TGTGCCAGCAGCCATGACAGGGTTTCTGGAAACACCATATATTTT. Protein: CASSHDRVSGNTIYF.

A single count supports this clone. The gene calls are TRBV23-1 and TRBJ1-5, with no clear D. TRBV23-1 falls under the ORF class, with uncertain function. This CDR3 comprises 15 residues. V was trimmed by 3 bases and J by 5 bases, leaving 14 bases between them. CDR3 region: CASSHVTGEYQPQHF. The CDR3 DNA is TGCGCCAGCAGTCACGTGACCGGGGAGTATCAGCCCCAGCATTTT.

The rearrangement uses TRBV5-1 and TRBJ1-1; possibly TRBD1 for D (5 bases). The CDR3 has 15 residues. Per the germline V gene, CDR1 is SGHRS and CDR2 is YFSETQ. V lost 0 bases to trimming and J lost 1 base, with 10 bases between them. DNA of the CDR3: TGCGCCAGCAGCTTGGTCGGGGGTGCGAACACTGAAGCTTTCTTT. It codes for CASSLVGGANTEAFF. Variable domain in full (rest from reference TRBV5-1 and TRBJ1-1): KAGVTQTPRYLIKTRGQQVTLSCSPISGHRSVSWYQQTPGQGLQFLFEYFSETQRNKGNFPGRFSGRQFSNSRSEMNVSTLELGDSALYLCASSLVGGANTEAFFGQGTRLTVV.

J is TRBJ1-3 and V is TRBV7-9; 7 bases agree with TRBD1. Germline lookup yields CDR1 SEHNR and CDR2 FQNEAQ (reference sequence). With V trimmed by 5 bases and J by 2 bases, 12 bases remained unmatched. This CDR3 comprises 17 residues. The CDR3 sequence: CASSPGTAPGTGNTIYF. In DNA, the CDR3 is TGTGCCAGCAGCCCCGGGACAGCCCCGGGGACTGGAAACACCATATATTTT. The variable domain in full, completed from reference TRBV7-9 and TRBJ1-3, reads DTGVSQNPRHKITKRGQNVTFRCDPISEHNRLYWYRQTLGQGPEFLTYFQNEAQLEKSRLLSDRFSAERPKGSFSTLEIQRTEQGDSAMYLCASSPGTAPGTGNTIYFGEGSWLTVV.

The chain couples TRBV6-5 to TRBJ1-1; maybe TRBD1 (5 bases). Trimming shortened V by 1 base and J by 5 bases, and 8 bases separated the two germline ends. CDR1 is MNHEY and CDR2 is SVGAGI in the germline V gene. The CDR3 totals 13 residues. CDR3 sequence reads: CASSYFGGTEAFF. CDR3 DNA: TGTGCCAGCAGTTACTTTGGGGGGACTGAAGCTTTCTTT.

The rearrangement joins TRBV7-9 to TRBJ1-4; D gene ambiguous. Germline V gene data show CDR1 as SEHNR and CDR2 as FQNEAQ (reference sequence). There are 13 residues in the CDR3. Between the trimmed V and J ends, which lost 7 bases and 8 bases, there was a span of 14 bases. CDR3 sequence (DNA): TGTGCCAGCACCCCCCCGGGAGGGGAAAAACTGTTTTTT. As protein: CASTPPGGEKLFF.

The table lists this clone with a count of one. The genes are TRBV4-2 and TRBJ2-3; 8 positions match TRBD2. V gave up 1 base and J gave up 4 bases; unmatched junction bases: 13. Germline-derived CDR1 and CDR2 are LGHNA and YNFKEQ. This CDR3 comprises 18 residues. CDR3 nucleotides: TGTGCCAGCAGCCAAGCTCCCGGCGGGGGGTCCACCGCAGATACGCAGTATTTT. Translated, it gives CASSQAPGGGSTADTQYF.

V usage is TRBV11-3 and J usage is TRBJ2-2, with D hard to call. This CDR3 is 12 amino acids long. Trimming stripped 5 bases from V and 3 bases from J, with 4 bases between. Germline V gene lookup returns CDR1 SGHNT and CDR2 YENEEA. CDR3 amino acids: CASSLHTGELFF. The CDR3 bases are TGTGCCAGCAGCCTCCACACCGGGGAGCTGTTTTTT.

This clone was recorded once. CDR3 DNA: TGTGCCAGCTCACCCCCGGGACAGTCTTTCACCATATATTTT. Its translation: CASSPPGQSFTIYF. V is TRBV18 and J is TRBJ1-3, with TRBD1 matching over 7 bases. CDR3 length: 14 amino acids. Germline CDR1 and CDR2: KGHSH and LQKENI. V shed 3 bases, J shed 9 bases, and the junction held 8 bases outside the gene matches.

V is TRBV5-1 and J is TRBJ2-3, with 12 nucleotides matching TRBD2. Trimming at V came to 0 bases and at J to 5 bases, leaving 1 base not matched to a gene. This CDR3 has 15 amino acids. CDR1 SGHRS and CDR2 YFSETQ come from the germline V gene. The CDR3 nucleotides read TGCGCCAGCAGCTTGGGGACTAGCGGGGTAGATACGCAGTATTTT. Translation: CASSLGTSGVDTQYF.

The rearrangement links TRBV7-2 to TRBJ1-2; unclear D gene. Germline V gene lookup returns CDR1 SGHTA and CDR2 FQGNSA. Trimming took 1 base from V and 5 from J, leaving 11 bases between them. This CDR3 spans 14 amino acids. CDR3 in amino acids: CASSLDVGGYGYTF. The CDR3 DNA reads TGTGCCAGCAGCTTAGATGTGGGAGGTTATGGCTACACCTTC.

The chain joins TRBV21-1 to TRBJ1-1; no DNA check was done on the table's D call, TRBD1. TRBV21-1 is deemed a pseudogene. The CDR3 is 16 residues long. The CDR3 region has the DNA TGTGCCAGCAGCAAAGCCGGGACAGGGCCTTACACTGAAGCTTTCTTT. Its protein is CASSKAGTGPYTEAFF.